One sample yielded the 5 T cell receptor beta chains listed below, sequenced in a study of T-cell reconstitution after alpha-beta-depleted transplantation in children (TCRdb year 2016). Libraries were built with PCR. Sequencer: Illumina HiSeq 2500. TCR library preparation used molecular barcoding, with unique molecular identifiers applied to normalize quantification of the TCRbeta repertoire. The public reads were reprocessed in TCRdb via fastp at Q25 and MiXCR, keeping in-frame beta chains. Every CDR3 protein is listed once, alongside the most common genes and DNA of its rows. This sample holds over 400,000 distinct CDR3 sequences; approximately 42% were observed only once. Of the sample, under 35% falls within the top ten clones. This specimen's treatment or condition label, interpreted: allogeneic hematopoietic cell transplantation with graft depleted of TCRalphabeta T cells and CD19 B cells. Sequenced material: PBMCs, taken before TCRalphabeta/CD19-depleted stem cell transplant. These receptors were collected from a girl aged 2 to 10 with aplastic anemia, due to receive a stem cell transplant.

The table lists this clonotype with a few counts. This sequence joins TRBV7-6 and TRBJ2-3; 9 nucleotides line up with TRBD2. The CDR3 spans 17 residues. CDR1 and CDR2 from the germline V gene are SGHVS and FNYEAQ. Trimming removed 6 bases from V and 4 bases from J; junction bases left unmatched: 14. The CDR3 coding sequence is TGTGCCAGCAGTTCCGGAGGGGCTAGCGGGGAGGCAGATACGCAGTATTTT. This translates into CASSSGGASGEADTQYF.

This clonotype has ten or more counts. J is TRBJ2-1 and V is TRBV5-5, with D unresolved. Trimming removed 1 base from V and 8 bases from J, with 16 bases in between. The CDR3 spans 15 residues. Germline lookup yields CDR1 SGHKS and CDR2 YYEKEE (reference sequence). Written as DNA, the CDR3 is TGTGCCAGCAGCTTGTTTCTCACGGGTGACTATGAGCAGTTCTTC. Its protein is CASSLFLTGDYEQFF.

DNA of the CDR3: TGTGCCACCAGCAGAGATTTTTCGGACAGGGACCAGTTCTTC. Translated: CATSRDFSDRDQFF. The chain recombines TRBV15 with TRBJ2-1, with 8 bases matching TRBD1. Trimming removed 0 bases from V and 13 bases from J; junction bases left unmatched: 8. Germline loops: CDR1 LNHNV, CDR2 YYDKDF (reference sequence). This CDR3 is built from 14 residues.

V and J are TRBV28 and TRBJ2-1, with 9 bases that match TRBD1. The CDR3 sequence is 19 residues long. Germline trimming cut 4 bases from V and 0 bases from J; bases unmatched to any gene: 13. Germline assignment: CDR1 MDHEN and CDR2 SYDVKM. As DNA, the CDR3 is TGTGCCAGCAGTTCATCGGGACAGGGCGCTCTGGGCTCCTACAATGAGCAGTTCTTC. Amino acids: CASSSSGQGALGSYNEQFF. The full variable domain, completed using reference TRBV28 and TRBJ2-1, is DVKVTQSSRYLVKRTGEKVFLECVQDMDHENMFWYRQDPGLGLRLIYFSYDVKMKEKGDIPEGYSVSREKKERFSLILESASTNQTSMYLCASSSSGQGALGSYNEQFFGPGTRLTVL.

In its sample, this clonotype was seen many times. The chain recombines TRBV27 with TRBJ2-7; 14 nucleotides line up with TRBD2. There are 15 residues in the CDR3. V shed 5 bases, J shed 2 bases, and the junction held 2 bases outside the gene matches. In germline, CDR1 is MNHEY, CDR2 SMNVEV (reference sequence). This CDR3 is CASSLGLAGAYEQYF. The CDR3 bases are TGTGCCAGCAGTCTGGGACTAGCGGGAGCCTACGAGCAGTACTTC.